This entry lists 3 T cell receptor beta chains sequenced from one sample in a study of blood T cell repertoires in COVID-19. The table came from immunoSEQ multiplex PCR; TCRdb's copy has only in-frame clones and leaves some out. The sample records hundreds of thousands of clones, roughly 87% being singletons. The sequencing input was PBMCs or T cells enriched from blood (not recorded which). These receptors were taken from a woman aged 25 to 45 who had recovered from COVID-19.

This rearrangement joins TRBV7-2 to TRBJ2-3; tentative D call: TRBD2 (5 bases). V lost 5 bases and J lost 1, with 10 bases in between. The CDR3 totals 14 residues. Germline lookup yields CDR1 SGHTA and CDR2 FQGNSA. Here the CDR3 DNA reads TGTGCCAGCAGCCCCCGAGGGCGCACAGATACGCAGTATTTT. This codes for CASSPRGRTDTQYF. Full variable domain (rest looked up from reference TRBV7-2 and TRBJ2-3): GAGVSQSPSNKVTEKGKDVELRCDPISGHTALYWYRQSLGQGLEFLIYFQGNSAPDKSGLPSDRFSAERTGGSVSTLTIQRTQQEDSAVYLCASSPRGRTDTQYFGPGTRLTVL.

This chain links TRBV6-6 with TRBJ2-1; 8 nucleotides line up with TRBD2. This CDR3 comprises 16 residues. From germline, CDR1 is MNHNY and CDR2 SVGAGI (reference sequence). With V trimmed by 8 bases and J by 7 bases, 16 bases remained unmatched. The CDR3 protein is CASRRTGLGSKNEQFF. CDR3 nucleotide sequence: TGTGCCAGCCGACGTACGGGACTAGGATCGAAGAATGAGCAGTTCTTC.

The rearrangement links TRBV3-1 (or the pseudogene TRBV3-2) to TRBJ1-2, with unresolved D. The ends were cut back, 4 bases at V and 2 bases at J, with 8 bases in the middle. The CDR3 spans 13 residues. Germline CDR1 reads LGHDT; CDR2 reads YNNKEL (reference sequence). The CDR3 spells CASSPGRNYGYTF. The CDR3 bases are TGTGCCAGCAGCCCCGGGAGAAACTATGGCTACACCTTC.